This TCR beta chain emerged from a study of control samples from healthy donors and cancer patients. This clone was seen once. Trimming took 4 bases from V and 4 from J, leaving 8 bases between them. This CDR3 has 13 amino acids. CDR1 is SGHVS and CDR2 is FQNEAQ in the germline V gene. TCRdb keeps only in-frame clones here, not all; method: immunoSEQ multiplex PCR. Of roughly 450,000 clones detected, over 75% appear once; the ten largest clones hold more than 6%. This chain links TRBV7-8 with TRBJ1-5; TRBD1 is a possible D gene (5 bases). This TCR was sampled from a man aged 40-49 years with head and neck cancer. The sequenced material came from PBMCs. The CDR3 region is CASSWDGNQPQHF. For the CDR3, the DNA is TGTGCCAGCAGCTGGGACGGTAATCAGCCCCAGCATTTT. Drawing the rest from reference TRBV7-8 and TRBJ1-5, the complete variable domain is GAGVSQSPRYKVAKRGQDVALRCDPISGHVSLFWYQQALGQGPEFLTYFQNEAQLDKSGLPSDRFFAERPEGSVSTLKIQRTQQEDSAVYLCASSWDGNQPQHFGDGTRLSIL.